A single sample gave rise to the 22 T cell receptor beta chains below, sequenced in a study of regulatory dendritic cells for organ transplantation. Sorted subsets were CFSE-labeled and cultured about 5 days with allogeneic dendritic cells. These TCRs are of unknown antigen specificity. Only in-frame clones appear in the TCRdb table, and some are missing; sequencing was by immunoSEQ multiplex PCR. The table has 9,500 to 15,000 clones, roughly 69% seen once. The sample comprised naive CD4+ T cells from blood cultured with regulatory dendritic cells. The subset is: CD45RA+ naive T cells. These receptors were collected from a human donor in good health.

The chain joins TRBV10-3 to TRBJ1-2; D gene uncertain. Trimming took 0 bases from V and 4 from J, leaving 9 bases between them. CDR1 is ENHRY and CDR2 is SYGVKD in the germline V gene. This CDR3 contains 14 residues. The CDR3 is CAISESEGVYGYTF. The CDR3 DNA follows: TGTGCCATCAGTGAGTCGGAGGGAGTCTATGGCTACACCTTC.

This chain joins TRBV7-2 and TRBJ2-1; D may be TRBD1 (5 bases). The CDR3 totals 12 residues. V gave up 4 bases and J gave up 7 bases, with 8 bases separating them. Germline V gives CDR1 SGHTA, CDR2 FQGNSA. The DNA of the CDR3 is TGTGCCAGCAGCTCCAGGGTGAATGAGCAGTTCTTC. It encodes CASSSRVNEQFF. Based on the CDR3 plus reference TRBV7-2 and TRBJ2-1, the full variable domain is GAGVSQSPSNKVTEKGKDVELRCDPISGHTALYWYRQSLGQGLEFLIYFQGNSAPDKSGLPSDRFSAERTGGSVSTLTIQRTQQEDSAVYLCASSSRVNEQFFGPGTRLTVL.

This chain uses TRBV5-4 with TRBJ2-5, with D perhaps TRBD2 (6 bases). Germline values: CDR1 SGHNT, CDR2 YYREEE (reference sequence). Trimming removed 0 bases from V and 2 bases from J, with 8 bases in between. CDR3 length: 14 residues. CDR3 DNA: TGTGCCAGCAGCTTGGAAGCGGGTCAAGAGACCCAGTACTTC. This encodes CASSLEAGQETQYF.

V is TRBV2 and J is TRBJ1-5; 8 bases are a match to TRBD1. Germline CDR1 reads SNHLY; CDR2 reads FYNNEI. The V gene end was trimmed by 4 bases and the J gene end by 4 bases; junction bases not matched to a gene: 0. This CDR3 has 13 residues. The DNA for the CDR3 is TGTGCCAGCAGTGGACAGGGGAATCAGCCCCAGCATTTT. This gives the protein CASSGQGNQPQHF.

The chain links TRBV18 to TRBJ1-1; TRBD1 is a possible D gene (5 bases). Germline CDR1 and CDR2: KGHSH and LQKENI. The length of the CDR3 is 12 residues. V lost 2 bases and J lost 12, with 13 bases in between. The CDR3 region is CASSPSREETFF. For the CDR3, the DNA is TGTGCCAGCTCACCAAGCAGGGAGGAAACTTTCTTT.

V gene TRBV5-1 combines with J gene TRBJ1-2; D is perhaps TRBD1 (6 bases). Trimming cost V 1 base and J 4 bases, with 11 bases left between them. The CDR3 is made up of 14 amino acids. Per germline, CDR1 SGHRS and CDR2 YFSETQ. Here the CDR3 DNA reads TGCGCCAGCAGCTTGTTACAGGGAACCTATGGCTACACCTTC. This sequence encodes CASSLLQGTYGYTF.

This clone appeared once. V and J are TRBV6-5 and TRBJ1-2, with a tentative D call TRBD1 (5 bases). Per the germline V gene, CDR1 is MNHEY and CDR2 is SVGAGI. The CDR3 has 15 residues. The V gene lost 2 bases and the J gene lost 8 bases, with 18 bases spanning the gap. CDR3 sequence reads: CASSYGEQVAVGYTF. Here the CDR3 DNA reads TGTGCCAGCAGTTACGGAGAACAGGTCGCCGTGGGCTACACCTTC.

The chain is built from TRBV5-1 and TRBJ2-3, with D hard to call. CDR3 length: 16 amino acids. V lost 0 bases to trimming and J lost 1 base, with 12 bases between them. The germline V gene encodes CDR1 SGHRS and CDR2 YFSETQ. The CDR3 DNA reads TGCGCCAGCAGCTTGGCCAATGGCTTTCGCACAGATACGCAGTATTTT. Translating it yields CASSLANGFRTDTQYF.

This chain joins TRBV5-1 and TRBJ2-7; 10 positions match TRBD1. CDR1 and CDR2 from the germline V gene are SGHRS and YFSETQ. V lost 2 bases to trimming and J lost 6 bases; unmatched junction nucleotides: 8. The CDR3 is 15 residues long. The DNA of the CDR3 is TGCGCCAGCAGCTTAGGTGGGACAGGGGCCCCCGAGCAGTACTTC. Translation: CASSLGGTGAPEQYF.

The V gene is TRBV5-1, the J gene TRBJ1-2, with D perhaps matching TRBD1 (6 bases). The CDR3 is 17 amino acids. Germline-derived CDR1 and CDR2 are SGHRS and YFSETQ. V was shortened by 2 bases and J by 4 bases, with 21 bases between the two germline ends. The CDR3 DNA reads TGCGCCAGCAGCTTCTCAGTACCGATACAGGGTACCTATGGCTACACCTTC. It codes for CASSFSVPIQGTYGYTF.

The CDR3 DNA sequence: TGTGCCAGCAGGTCTAAGGGGGTGGGCTCCTACAATGAGCAGTTCTTC. Translating it yields CASRSKGVGSYNEQFF. The genes are TRBV5-8 and TRBJ2-1; D perhaps matches TRBD1 (6 bases). V was trimmed by 5 bases and J by 0 bases, leaving 15 bases between them. This CDR3 has 16 amino acids. CDR1 and CDR2 from the germline V gene are SGHTS and YDEGEE.

CDR3 loop: CASSSQTSGGTDTQYF. In nucleotides, the CDR3 is TGTGCCAGCAGCTCCCAGACTAGCGGGGGCACAGATACGCAGTATTTT. This chain links TRBV7-2 with TRBJ2-3; 11 bases map to TRBD2. Germline CDR1 and CDR2: SGHTA and FQGNSA. The CDR3 runs to 16 residues. The ends lost 4 bases at V and 1 base at J; junction bases unmatched: 4.

The chain carries TRBV6-5 and TRBJ1-6; D might be TRBD1 (6 bases). Trimming pared 11 bases from V and 5 bases from J, leaving 13 bases between. CDR1 is MNHEY and CDR2 is SVGAGI in the germline V gene. This CDR3 contains 13 residues. CDR3 in amino acids: CAALTGNNSPLHF. As DNA, the CDR3 is TGTGCCGCCTTGACAGGAAATAATTCACCCCTCCACTTT.

The rearrangement joins TRBV5-4 to TRBJ1-2, with 8 bases fitting TRBD1. The V and J ends lost 1 base and 8 bases, in that order; junction bases with no gene match: 16. The CDR3 loop spans 17 amino acids. Per germline, CDR1 SGHNT and CDR2 YYREEE (reference sequence). The CDR3 nucleotides read TGTGCCAGCAGCTTGACGGCAGGGGGCTTGGGTCAACACGGCTACACCTTC. Translating gives CASSLTAGGLGQHGYTF.

J is TRBJ2-5 and V is TRBV4-1; D not certain. CDR1 is MGHRA, CDR2 YSYEKL, per germline. Trimming took 2 bases from V and 5 from J, leaving 12 bases between them. The length of the CDR3 is 14 residues. DNA of the CDR3: TGCGCCAGCAGCCAAAGCGCCACGAGGGAGACCCAGTACTTC. Amino acid sequence: CASSQSATRETQYF.

This sequence joins TRBV4-2 and TRBJ2-1; 10 nucleotides match TRBD2. Trimming cost V 1 base and J 6 bases; bases outside gene matches: 9. This CDR3 is 17 amino acids long. CDR1 is LGHNA, CDR2 YNFKEQ, per germline. The DNA for the CDR3 is TGTGCCAGCAGCCAAGTCCAATCTAGCGGGGGCTCCAATGAGCAGTTCTTC. This translates into CASSQVQSSGGSNEQFF.

The chain links TRBV6-5 to TRBJ2-5; TRBD2 matches 11 bases. Germline V gives CDR1 MNHEY, CDR2 SVGAGI. This CDR3 spans 15 amino acids. J was trimmed by 3 bases and V by 2 bases; bases with no gene match: 2. CDR3 amino acids: CASSYASGGKETQYF. The CDR3, as DNA: TGTGCCAGCAGTTACGCTAGCGGGGGGAAAGAGACCCAGTACTTC.

As regards this clone: Germline and junction disagree at one end, which may indicate a read error. This sequence joins TRBV7-7 and TRBJ2-1; 8 bases align to TRBD2. CDR1 and CDR2 from the germline V gene are SSHAT and FNYEAQ (reference sequence). The CDR3 runs 15 residues. In DNA form, the CDR3 reads TGTGCTAGCAGCCCGCAGCGGGGGTCCTACAATGAGCAGTTCTTC. Encoded protein: CASSPQRGSYNEQFF.

The rearrangement links TRBV5-1 to TRBJ2-1, with 7 bases fitting TRBD2. V dropped 4 bases and J dropped 0; count of bases not matched to a gene: 4. CDR3 length equals 15 residues. The germline gives CDR1 SGHRS, CDR2 YFSETQ. The CDR3 DNA reads as TGCGCCAGCAGCCCCGGGGGGAGCTCCTACAATGAGCAGTTCTTC. Its protein product is CASSPGGSSYNEQFF.

This clone has only a few counts. The chain recombines TRBV5-4 with TRBJ2-6, with TRBD1 matching 9 bases. The J segment lost 10 bases and the V segment lost 4 bases, leaving 12 bases of the junction unmatched. The CDR3 is made up of 16 amino acids. Germline CDR1 SGHNT, CDR2 YYREEE (reference sequence). The CDR3 is CASSQDRGAHANVLTF. DNA of the CDR3: TGTGCCAGCAGCCAGGACAGGGGAGCCCATGCAAACGTCCTGACTTTC.

On this clone itself: Compared with germline, one end of the junction differs, possibly owing to a read error. The chain joins TRBV15 to TRBJ1-4; D uncertain. The CDR3 consists of 12 residues. Germline V gene data show CDR1 as LNHNV and CDR2 as YYDKDF (reference sequence). CDR3 amino acids: CATSRVPERLFF. The CDR3, as DNA: TGTGCCACCAGCAGAGTCCCAGAAAGACTGTTTTTT.

V and J are TRBV13 and TRBJ2-2, with 8 bases aligning to TRBD1. Germline V gene sequence: CDR1 PRHDT, CDR2 FYEKMQ (reference sequence). J gave up 1 base and V 5 bases, and 6 bases lay outside the gene matches. The CDR3 contains 16 residues. CDR3 in DNA: TGTGCCAGCAGCGGCTGGACAGGGCAGAACACCGGGGAGCTGTTTTTT. Its protein product is CASSGWTGQNTGELFF.